This T cell receptor (beta chain) was documented in a study of blood T cell repertoires in COVID-19. Clones were sequenced by immunoSEQ multiplex PCR, and TCRdb holds only the in-frame ones, with some missing. The sample consists of approximately 400,000 clones, approximately 88% of them appearing once. This receptor was taken from a woman between 45 and 65 years old with COVID-19, enrolled during active disease. The sample comprised peripheral blood.

Here the CDR3 reads CAWARRGGSYEQYF. CDR3 DNA: TGTGCCTGGGCTAGGCGGGGGGGATCCTACGAGCAGTACTTC. The chain uses TRBV30 and TRBJ2-7; 9 bases line up with TRBD2. With 5 bases clipped from V and 1 base from J, the junction kept 6 bases outside the gene matches. The CDR3 contains 14 residues. CDR1 and CDR2 from the germline V gene are GTSNPN and SVGIG (reference sequence). Looking up the rest from reference TRBV30 and TRBJ2-7 gives the full variable domain: SQTIHQWPATLVQPVGSPLSLECTVEGTSNPNLYWYRQAAGRGLQLLFYSVGIGQISSEVPQNLSASRPQDRQFILSSKKLLLSDSGFYLCAWARRGGSYEQYFGPGTRLTVT.